This T cell receptor (beta chain) was found in a study of regulatory T cells in long-lasting Graves disease. Germline V gene sequence: CDR1 SEHNR, CDR2 FQNEAQ (reference sequence). CDR3 length: 16 residues. Losses at the gene ends were 5 bases for V and 1 base for J; bases not matched to a gene: 7. Time point of the sample: persistent/refractory GD, antithyroid drugs over 5 years with positive TRAb. Extracted RNA from PBMCs served as the source of the TCR library. Library construction for TCR beta used iRepertoire HTBI primers and Arm-PCR of CDR3 regions. Each CDR3 protein is one row after TCRdb ran MiXCR on the multiplex PCR reads. This sample has fewer than 450,000 distinct CDR3 sequences, with about a quarter found just once.

The V gene is TRBV7-9, the J gene TRBJ2-4; 8 nucleotides agree with TRBD2. The receptor was isolated from a female donor with Graves disease. The sample here was peripheral blood mononuclear cells (PBMCs), taken when the disease was refractory, from a patient treated with antithyroid drugs. DNA for the CDR3: TGTGCCAGCAGCCAAGCGGGAGCCGGTGCCAAAAACATTCAGTACTTC. It codes for CASSQAGAGAKNIQYF.